This entry is about one T cell receptor beta chain. TCRdb recomputed calls from the 5' RACE reads with MiXCR, one row per CDR3 protein. Of fewer than 250,000 distinct CDR3 sequences detected, roughly 7% appear once; the ten largest clones hold around 3.4%. The CDR3 runs to 12 residues. V was trimmed by 3 bases and J by 11 bases, leaving 14 bases between them. Germline loops: CDR1 SGHDT, CDR2 YYEEEE. The sample is drawn from a study of identical twins. This same sample was also taken into another study, of yellow fever vaccine responses in identical twins.

This sequence was found in a woman between 18 and 30 years old in good health. The V gene is TRBV5-6, the J gene TRBJ1-2; tentative D call: TRBD1 (5 bases). Specimen: memory (CD45RO+) T cells sorted from blood. The CDR3 nucleotides read TGTGCCAGCAGCTCCCAACCAGGGATTTACACCTTC. Translation gives CASSSQPGIYTF.